These T cell receptor beta chains were read from a single sample in a study of T cell responses to AZD1222 COVID-19 vaccine. Generated by immunoSEQ multiplex PCR, the TCRdb table keeps only in-frame clones and is missing some. The sample includes about 130,000 clones, roughly 91% seen only once; the top ten take 7.5% to 9.5%. Sequenced here: peripheral blood, sampled on day 0 of AZD1222 vaccination. These receptors all stem from an adult in good health. CDR3s include the opening cysteine and the closing phenylalanine or tryptophan. The D gene is left open where the match is weak. Expanded clones are given a class, and other clones once, few, many or no size at all.

-	once	TRBJ1-2	TRBV4-1	TGCGCCAGCAGCCAAGGGCTACGTGGGCAGCGCAACTATGGCTACACCTTC	CASSQGLRGQRNYGYTF
-	once	TRBJ2-3	TRBV7-2	TGTGCCAGCAGCCCCCCGGGGGGCAGAGATACGCAGTATTTT	CASSPPGGRDTQYF
-	-	TRBJ1-1	TRBV7-9	TGTGCCAGCAGCTTTCCCCGCATAGGGGTAGATGGCACTGAAGCTTTCTTT	CASSFPRIGVDGTEAFF
-	-	TRBJ1-4	TRBV6-2/TRBV6-3	TGTGCCAGCAGTCGGGGATGGGGTAATGAAAAACTGTTTTTT	CASSRGWGNEKLFF
-	-	TRBJ1-1	TRBV27	TGTGCCAGCAGCTGGAAGGGGGGGGGACCCGCCGCTTTCTTT	CASSWKGGGPAAFF
TRBD1	-	TRBJ1-1	TRBV11-3	TGTGCCAGCAGCTCCCTAGGCGGGTTTCGGACAGGCGGGAACACTGAAGCTTTCTTT	CASSSLGGFRTGGNTEAFF
-	-	TRBJ1-4	TRBV7-2	TGTGCCAGCAGCTTAAACCAGGGGCGGGAAAAACTGTTTTTT	CASSLNQGREKLFF
TRBD1	-	TRBJ1-3	TRBV28	TGTGCCAGCATACCGGGACAGGGAGGATACACCATATATTTT	CASIPGQGGYTIYF
TRBD1	-	TRBJ1-2	TRBV3-1/TRBV3-2	TGTGCCAGCAGCCAACGACAGGGGGTTGCTGGCTACACCTTC	CASSQRQGVAGYTF
-	-	TRBJ1-6	TRBV6-5	TGTGCCAGCAGTTACTCGGGGTCACCCCTCCACTTT	CASSYSGSPLHF
-	-	TRBJ1-1	TRBV19	TGTGCCAGTACCCGGCAGGGCACCGTCACTGAAGCTTTCTTT	CASTRQGTVTEAFF
TRBD1	-	TRBJ2-1	TRBV20-1	TGCAGTGCTGGGGACAGCAATGAGCAGTTCTTC	CSAGDSNEQFF
TRBD1	-	TRBJ2-7	TRBV28	TGTGCCTGCCTCCGGGACAGACACTCCTACGAGCAGTACTTC	CACLRDRHSYEQYF
-	-	TRBJ2-3	TRBV27	TGTGCCAGCAGTCTCAGGGGGGGCCAATCAGATACGCAGTATTTT	CASSLRGGQSDTQYF
TRBD2	-	TRBJ2-3	TRBV11-2	TGTGCCAGCAGACTAGCGGGGGCCTTAGATACGCAGTATTTT	CASRLAGALDTQYF
-	-	TRBJ1-5	TRBV15	TGTGCCACCAGCAGAGGCAGGCGAATCAATAGCAATCAGCCCCAGCATTTT	CATSRGRRINSNQPQHF
-	-	TRBJ2-7	TRBV7-9	TGTGCCAGCAGCATCGGGGGGCTCGAGCAGTACTTC	CASSIGGLEQYF
TRBD1	once	TRBJ1-1	TRBV18	TGTGCCAGCTCATTACAGGGGGCTTCCACTGAAGCTTTCTTT	CASSLQGASTEAFF
TRBD2	-	TRBJ2-7	TRBV18	TGTGCCAGCTCACCAAGGCGGGCTAGCGGGGGGGCCTACGAGCAGTACTTC	CASSPRRASGGAYEQYF
-	-	TRBJ2-2	TRBV11-2	TGTGCCAGCAGCTTATGGGCGGGTAACACCGGGGAGCTGTTTTTT	CASSLWAGNTGELFF
-	once	TRBJ1-1	TRBV12-3/TRBV12-4	TGTGCCAGCCGGGGTGGAGATAAAGCTTTCTTT	CASRGGDKAFF
TRBD1	-	TRBJ1-2	TRBV2	TGTGCCAGCAGTGGACAGGGGAGTATTGAGTATGGCTACACCTTC	CASSGQGSIEYGYTF